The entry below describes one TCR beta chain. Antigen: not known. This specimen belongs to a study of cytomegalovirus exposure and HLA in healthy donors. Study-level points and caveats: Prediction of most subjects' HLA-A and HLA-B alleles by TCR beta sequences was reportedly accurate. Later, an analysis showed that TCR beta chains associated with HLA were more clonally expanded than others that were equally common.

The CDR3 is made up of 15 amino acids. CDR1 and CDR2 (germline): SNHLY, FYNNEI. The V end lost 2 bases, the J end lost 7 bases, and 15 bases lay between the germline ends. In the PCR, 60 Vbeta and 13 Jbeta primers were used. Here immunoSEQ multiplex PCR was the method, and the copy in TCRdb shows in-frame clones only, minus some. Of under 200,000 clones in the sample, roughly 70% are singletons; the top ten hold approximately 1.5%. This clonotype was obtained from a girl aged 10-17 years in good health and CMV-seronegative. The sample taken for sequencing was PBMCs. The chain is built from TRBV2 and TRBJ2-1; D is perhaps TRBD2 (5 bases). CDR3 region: CASSENGVTLNEQFF. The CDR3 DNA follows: TGTGCCAGCAGTGAAAACGGGGTGACCTTAAATGAGCAGTTCTTC.